This is a list of T cell receptor beta chains from one sample in a study of metastatic and nonmetastatic thyroid tumors. TCRdb re-clonotyped the PCR reads via MiXCR. This sample has about 29,000 clones, with approximately 16% found just once. Specimen: blood. The receptor set was obtained from a female donor with papillary thyroid cancer or a benign thyroid nodule (not recorded which). Some clones in this sample may be carry-over from other donors' samples. Each CDR3 is given with its conserved first and last residue. Fields, in order: D gene, clone size, V gene, J gene, CDR3 DNA, CDR3 protein. D genes are given only for firm matches. The size entry is marked missing in some rows and otherwise reads once, few, many or a size class.

>-|-|TRBV12-3/TRBV12-4|TRBJ2-7
TGTGCCAGCAGTTCCGAAGCCTACGAGCAGTACTTC
CASSSEAYEQYF
>-|many|TRBV11-1|TRBJ1-4
TGTGCCAGCAGCTTCGGACTGAGTAATGAAAAACTGTTTTTT
CASSFGLSNEKLFF
>TRBD1|few|TRBV6-4|TRBJ2-7
TGTGCCATCATTGACAGGGCCGAGCAGTACTTC
CAIIDRAEQYF
>TRBD2|many|TRBV3-1|TRBJ2-3
TGTGCCAGCAGCCAAGGGCGGGCGGGAGAAGTCCATACGCAGTATTTT
CASSQGRAGEVHTQYF
>-|many|TRBV6-1|TRBJ2-1
TGTGCCAGCACCGAGTCGGGACCACTTTTGGATGAGCAGTTCTTC
CASTESGPLLDEQFF
>-|-|TRBV20-1|TRBJ2-1
TGCAGTGCTAGAGATCGTAGGGGGGCGAGAAACAATGAGCAGTTCTTC
CSARDRRGARNNEQFF
>-|-|TRBV28|TRBJ2-1
TGTGCCAGCAGTGTAGACTCCTACAATGAGCAGTTCTTC
CASSVDSYNEQFF
>TRBD2|many|TRBV5-4|TRBJ2-1
TGTGCCAGCAGCCCGGGGGCGGGGGGGTACAATGAGCAGTTCTTC
CASSPGAGGYNEQFF
>-|many|TRBV5-1|TRBJ1-1
TGCGCCACACAACGGGGGGACATGAACACTGAAGCTTTCTTT
CATQRGDMNTEAFF
>-|many|TRBV18|TRBJ2-3
TGTGCCAGCTCACTATCTACGAGCACAGATACGCAGTATTTT
CASSLSTSTDTQYF
>-|medium-sized|TRBV11-3|TRBJ2-7
TGTGCCAGCAGCTTAGGGGGCCGCGGAAACGAGCAGTACTTC
CASSLGGRGNEQYF
>TRBD2|many|TRBV9|TRBJ2-7
TGTGCCAGCAGCGTGGGGACTAGCGGGAGGGAGCAGTACTTC
CASSVGTSGREQYF
>TRBD2|many|TRBV11-2|TRBJ2-2
TGTGCCAGCAGCCCAGGACTAGCGGGAGGGGAGCTGTTTTTT
CASSPGLAGGELFF
>-|few|TRBV28|TRBJ1-2
TGTGCCAGCACCAGGAACTATTTCTACACCTTC
CASTRNYFYTF
>-|many|TRBV4-1|TRBJ1-1
TGCGCCAGCAGCCAAGATCAGGGAGTGAACACTGAAGCTTTCTTT
CASSQDQGVNTEAFF
>-|once|TRBV3-1|TRBJ2-5
TGTGCCGGCAGCCAAGAGGTTGGCAGCTGGGAGCAATTCTTC
CAGSQEVGSWEQFF
>TRBD1|many|TRBV6-1|TRBJ1-3
TGTGCCAGCAGCCTCGGACAGGGGAGGAACACCATATATTTT
CASSLGQGRNTIYF
>TRBD2|-|TRBV10-1|TRBJ2-1
TGTGCCAGCAGTTCGGGAGGGAGCTCCTACAATGAGCAGTTCTTC
CASSSGGSSYNEQFF
>-|-|TRBV20-1|TRBJ1-4
TGCGGAGCACGGACAGTCCGAAATGAAAAACTGTTTTTT
CGARTVRNEKLFF
>-|many|TRBV27|TRBJ2-1
TGTGCCAGCAGTTTAGTGGTGCGGGGTTCCTACAATGAGCAGTTCTTC
CASSLVVRGSYNEQFF
>-|many|TRBV28|TRBJ2-1
TGTGCCAGCCCCTACAATGAGCAGTTCTTC
CASPYNEQFF
>-|many|TRBV6-4|TRBJ2-2
TGTGCCAGCAGTGATGGGGACACCGGGGAGCTGTTTTTT
CASSDGDTGELFF
>-|many|TRBV29-1|TRBJ2-5
TGCAGCGTTGAGGACCGGGAGACCCAGTACTTC
CSVEDRETQYF
>-|-|TRBV18|TRBJ2-1
TGTGCCAGCTCACCTAATCAGTACAATGAGCAGTTCTTC
CASSPNQYNEQFF
>-|many|TRBV9|TRBJ2-3
TGTGCCAGCAGCACCTCAGTGAAGGATACGCAGTATTTT
CASSTSVKDTQYF
>TRBD2|medium-sized|TRBV20-1|TRBJ2-7
TGCAGTACCAAGCGGGAGAGCTCTACTTTCTACGAGCAGTACTTC
CSTKRESSTFYEQYF
>-|many|TRBV28|TRBJ1-5
TGTGCCAGCAGTTTACCAACAGAAGGGGATCAGCCCCAGCATTTT
CASSLPTEGDQPQHF
>TRBD2|many|TRBV19|TRBJ2-1
TGTGCCAGTAGTTTCTACCTCCTAGCGGGAGAGTCATACAATGAGCAGTTCTTC
CASSFYLLAGESYNEQFF
>TRBD2|few|TRBV9|TRBJ2-1
TGTGCCAGCAGCTCACCGGGACTAGGTATCCGTGAGCAGTTCTTC
CASSSPGLGIREQFF
>-|-|TRBV28|TRBJ2-7
TGTGCCAGCAGTCAGGGAATCTACGAGCAGTACTTC
CASSQGIYEQYF
>TRBD2|few|TRBV27|TRBJ2-1
TGTGCCAGCAGTCCACTGGCGGGAGTCGCGAATGAGCAGTTCTTC
CASSPLAGVANEQFF
>-|many|TRBV6-1|TRBJ2-7
TGTGCCAGCAGCCCTGGGCTGTACTACGAGCAGTACTTC
CASSPGLYYEQYF
>-|many|TRBV14|TRBJ2-7
TGTGCCAGCAGCCAAGTTTCTGCCGAGCAGTACTTC
CASSQVSAEQYF
>TRBD1|many|TRBV9|TRBJ2-3
TGTGCCAGCTGCCGGGCGGGGACAGGGGCAGATACGCAGTATTTT
CASCRAGTGADTQYF
>TRBD2|-|TRBV6-1|TRBJ2-3
TGTGCCAGTAGTGGTGGGGCGGGACTATACACAGATACGCAGTATTTT
CASSGGAGLYTDTQYF
>-|once|TRBV20-1|TRBJ2-1
TGCAGTGCTAATCTACAGGCGGTGGGCAATGAGCAGTTCTTC
CSANLQAVGNEQFF
>TRBD2|many|TRBV2|TRBJ2-5
TGTGCCAGCAGTGTGTTAGGCGGGAGGGGGACCCAGTACTTC
CASSVLGGRGTQYF
>TRBD1|medium-sized|TRBV18|TRBJ2-7
TGTGCCAGCTCATCTCGACAGGGGTCCTACGAGCAGTACTTC
CASSSRQGSYEQYF
>-|many|TRBV7-2|TRBJ2-1
TGTGCCAGCAGCTTAAGCCGGCTTTCCTACAATGAGCAGTTCTTC
CASSLSRLSYNEQFF
>-|medium-sized|TRBV7-2|TRBJ2-7
TGTGCCAGCAGCCTTTCTTCCTACGAGCAGTACTTC
CASSLSSYEQYF
>-|-|TRBV28|TRBJ2-3
TGTGCCAGCACTACGTGGGGACGCCTAACAGATACGCAGTATTTT
CASTTWGRLTDTQYF
>-|many|TRBV28|TRBJ1-5
TGTGCCAGCAGTTTGAGGGGTCACCAGCCCCAGCATTTT
CASSLRGHQPQHF
>TRBD2|-|TRBV5-1|TRBJ2-2
TGCGCCAGCGGGGAGGGACTAGCAACCGGGGAGCTGTTTTTT
CASGEGLATGELFF
>-|-|TRBV2|TRBJ2-7
TGTGCCAGCCGGGACACCTCCTACGAGCAGTACTTC
CASRDTSYEQYF